A single T cell receptor (beta chain) is shown here with its context. The target of this receptor is not known. No per-base quality is available; no much larger clone lies one base away. V is clipped by 0 bases and J by 1 base, and the sequence between their germline boundaries is 9 bases long. Reading the germline V gene gives CDR1 SGHTA and CDR2 FQGTGA. The CDR3, cysteine through phenylalanine, is 15 amino acids long. CDR3 DNA is the only sequence kept; it has 45 bases, read in frame from the first base. This entry comes from a study of blood T cell repertoires in COVID-19 (TCRdb year 2020). Regarding the study in general: Collaborator samples came from the United States, Italy and Spain and covered acute and convalescent phases of COVID-19. The material from the prospective study consisted of cDNA or gDNA derived from T cells, B-cell-depleted T cells, or PBMCs. Deeply sampled blood TCRbeta repertoires from subjects exposed to, actively infected with, or recovered from COVID-19 were included in the dataset. The repertoires were released in a freely available public database meant as a resource for research on the immune response to SARS-CoV-2. The samples were drawn from two sources: the first 160 participants of the ongoing ImmuneRACE study, and 1,254 subjects contributed by 6 global collaborators. The sample metadata nearly always contained a de-identified subject ID, COVID-19 status, age in years and sex. Where available, HLA class I and class II types were taken from metadata supplied by the sample provider and were not determined by assay-based typing.

Each collaborating institution followed its own protocols to collect whole blood in K2EDTA tubes. For TCRbeta analysis, collaborators shipped samples in one of three forms: frozen whole blood, isolated PBMCs, or DNA extracted from either of those sample types. The immunoSEQ Assay, a bias-controlled multiplex PCR, was used to amplify TCRbeta CDR3 regions from genomic DNA. Per the original workflow: The number of nucleated cells in each sample was estimated by amplification of reference gene primers within the assay. To quantify the absolute abundance of each unique TCRbeta CDR3 rearrangement, sequence reads were collapsed and filtered. For each sample, productive Simpson clonality was calculated as the square root of Simpson's diversity index over productive rearrangements. TCRdb mirrors the immuneACCESS table, restricted to in-frame sequences. Some clones are absent from its copies; in checked studies, under half trace to an unresolved V gene, and the reason for the others is unknown. D and trimming come from the DNA, and the V and J calls and clone size come from that table. This sample is represented by around 300,000 clones; over 75% of them were singletons. 7.2% of the sample lies in the top ten.

Overall study outcomes, separate from this receptor: Clinical and demographic metadata were provided uncurated, with the amount varying by source and participant.

Sequencing was performed on peripheral blood. The receptor comes from a human donor in a cohort sampled during active COVID-19. The receptor chain draws on TRBV7-3 and TRBJ1-1, with the D gene not confidently named. For the CDR3, the sequence is CASSLTFSGNTEAFF. In nucleotide form, the sequence is TGTGCCAGCAGCTTAACCTTCTCAGGGAACACTGAAGCTTTCTTT.